Shown below are 26 T cell receptor beta chains from a single sample sequenced in a study of blood T cell repertoires in COVID-19. Method: immunoSEQ multiplex PCR; TCRdb's copy keeps in-frame clones and lacks some. The sample carries about 110,000 clones, around 89% recorded once. The sequenced material came from peripheral blood. The receptors shown here come from a woman older than 75 with acute or convalescent COVID-19.

The chain joins TRBV30 to TRBJ1-2; D gene uncertain. The CDR3 totals 12 residues. Per the germline V gene, CDR1 is GTSNPN and CDR2 is SVGIG (reference sequence). The V end was cut by 2 bases, the J end by 8 bases, with 12 bases between. This CDR3 reads CAWSSVVWGYTF. CDR3 DNA: TGTGCCTGGAGTTCAGTGGTCTGGGGCTACACCTTC. The complete variable domain, with remaining parts taken from reference TRBV30 and TRBJ1-2, reads SQTIHQWPATLVQPVGSPLSLECTVEGTSNPNLYWYRQAAGRGLQLLFYSVGIGQISSEVPQNLSASRPQDRQFILSSKKLLLSDSGFYLCAWSSVVWGYTFGSGTRLTVV.

Here the CDR3 reads CATSRVPGSNSPLHF. The DNA for the CDR3 is TGTGCCACCAGCAGAGTACCCGGGAGTAATTCACCCCTCCACTTT. V usage is TRBV15 and J usage is TRBJ1-6; D unclear. Germline V CDR1 and CDR2: LNHNV, YYDKDF (reference sequence). The CDR3 is 15 amino acids. V was pared by 1 base and J by 6 bases, with 10 bases between.

The chain carries TRBV4-2 and TRBJ1-2; the D is unclear. Per germline, CDR1 LGHNA and CDR2 YNFKEQ. V was clipped by 4 bases and J by 0 bases, with 12 bases between them. This CDR3 region has 15 residues. The chain's CDR3 is CASSPGRGANYGYTF. For the CDR3, the DNA is TGTGCCAGCAGCCCCGGTCGTGGAGCTAACTATGGCTACACCTTC.

The J gene is TRBJ2-5, the V gene TRBV6-5; 9 positions agree with TRBD2. V dropped 2 bases and J dropped 8; count of bases not matched to a gene: 6. Germline CDR1 MNHEY, CDR2 SVGAGI. The CDR3 consists of 14 residues. The CDR3 bases are TGTGCCAGCAGTTACGGAAGCGGGGGGCTAACCCAGTACTTC. Its protein is CASSYGSGGLTQYF.

V is TRBV27 and J is TRBJ1-4; 8 bases line up with TRBD1. J gave up 4 bases and V 4 bases, and 5 bases lay outside the gene matches. The CDR3 is 15 residues long. Germline V gives CDR1 MNHEY, CDR2 SMNVEV (reference sequence). CDR3 coding DNA: TGTGCCAGCAGTTCCAGGGGGCGGATTAATGAAAAACTGTTTTTT. This codes for CASSSRGRINEKLFF.

The chain employs TRBV7-2 and TRBJ1-1; D unresolved. Germline values: CDR1 SGHTA, CDR2 FQGNSA. This CDR3 contains 15 residues. V was clipped by 1 base and J by 5 bases, with 14 bases between them. CDR3 nucleotides: TGTGCCAGCAGCTTAGAGGCGGTTAGGCTTACTGAAGCTTTCTTT. This encodes CASSLEAVRLTEAFF. The full variable domain, completed using reference TRBV7-2 and TRBJ1-1, is GAGVSQSPSNKVTEKGKDVELRCDPISGHTALYWYRQSLGQGLEFLIYFQGNSAPDKSGLPSDRFSAERTGGSVSTLTIQRTQQEDSAVYLCASSLEAVRLTEAFFGQGTRLTVV.

The rearrangement joins TRBV5-1 to TRBJ2-2; possibly TRBD2 for D (6 bases). Germline CDR1 is SGHRS and CDR2 is YFSETQ. The V gene lost 0 bases and the J gene lost 4 bases, with 7 bases spanning the gap. The CDR3 runs 14 residues. In nucleotides, the CDR3 is TGCGCCAGCAGCTTGGGCGGGGTCACCGGGGAGCTGTTTTTT. As protein: CASSLGGVTGELFF. The variable domain in full, completed from reference TRBV5-1 and TRBJ2-2, reads KAGVTQTPRYLIKTRGQQVTLSCSPISGHRSVSWYQQTPGQGLQFLFEYFSETQRNKGNFPGRFSGRQFSNSRSEMNVSTLELGDSALYLCASSLGGVTGELFFGEGSRLTVL.

The J gene is TRBJ2-1, the V gene TRBV27; 11 bases agree with TRBD1. In germline, CDR1 is MNHEY, CDR2 SMNVEV (reference sequence). The trim removed 5 bases at V and 6 bases at J, leaving 3 bases unmatched. The CDR3 loop spans 14 amino acids. The CDR3 is CASSRGTGGNEQFF. As DNA, the CDR3 is TGTGCCAGCAGTCGGGGGACAGGGGGCAATGAGCAGTTCTTC.

The rearrangement joins TRBV4-1 to TRBJ2-1; D unresolved. The CDR3 length is 15 residues. Germline V lookup: CDR1 MGHRA, CDR2 YSYEKL. The V and J ends lost 2 bases and 9 bases respectively, with 17 bases between them. The CDR3 here is CASSQQTGSLGEQFF. The CDR3 DNA follows: TGCGCCAGCAGCCAACAGACTGGAAGCCTCGGTGAGCAGTTCTTC.

The V gene is TRBV6-6, the J gene TRBJ2-7; 8 positions agree with TRBD1. The CDR3 runs to 14 residues. Germline V lookup: CDR1 MNHNY, CDR2 SVGAGI (reference sequence). J gave up 2 bases and V 6 bases, and 6 bases lay outside the gene matches. CDR3 coding DNA: TGTGCCAGCAGAAATGGACAGGGCGCCTACGAGCAGTACTTC. Translation gives CASRNGQGAYEQYF.

The V and J genes are TRBV5-5 and TRBJ1-3, with D unresolved. There are 17 residues in the CDR3. CDR1 and CDR2 from the germline V gene are SGHKS and YYEKEE (reference sequence). Between the trimmed V and J ends, which lost 4 bases and 2 bases, there was a span of 19 bases. The CDR3 protein is CASSVTPFIEAGNTIYF. CDR3 nucleotides: TGTGCCAGCAGCGTAACACCTTTTATCGAGGCTGGAAACACCATATATTTT.

V usage is TRBV7-8 and J usage is TRBJ2-3; 7 bases are shared with TRBD2. The CDR3 length is 16 residues. V was pared by 1 base and J by 2 bases, with 6 bases of the junction left unmatched. The V gene's germline CDR1 is SGHVS and CDR2 FQNEAQ. The CDR3 reads CASSLGAGVFTDTQYF. The DNA of the CDR3 is TGTGCCAGCAGCTTAGGGGCGGGGGTTTTCACAGATACGCAGTATTTT.

The rearrangement uses TRBV15 and TRBJ2-2, with 8 bases lining up with TRBD1. V trimming: 7 bases; J trimming: 6 bases; junction bases outside the gene matches: 4. Germline V gene lookup returns CDR1 LNHNV and CDR2 YYDKDF (reference sequence). The CDR3 runs to 13 residues. CDR3: CATNRQGSGELFF. DNA for the CDR3: TGTGCCACCAATAGACAGGGGTCCGGGGAGCTGTTTTTT.

This chain links TRBV7-7 with TRBJ2-1; 8 bases are shared with TRBD2. This CDR3 has 16 residues. CDR1 and CDR2 from the germline V gene are SSHAT and FNYEAQ (reference sequence). V trimming: 5 bases; J trimming: 5 bases; junction bases outside the gene matches: 11. CDR3 sequence (DNA): TGTGCCAGCAGCCCCATCGGGGGGGGCTCTAACAATGAGCAGTTCTTC. Translation gives CASSPIGGGSNNEQFF.

This clone was seen a few times. This chain links TRBV7-8 with TRBJ2-3; 15 bases fit TRBD2. The CDR3 length is 21 residues. Germline CDR1 reads SGHVS; CDR2 reads FQNEAQ. After removal of 5 bases from V and 1 base from J, the junction contained 16 bases not matched to a gene. The CDR3 DNA follows: TGTGCCAGCAGCGCGACCTTTGGACTAGCGGGGGGGGGATTCGGCACAGATACGCAGTATTTT. Translated: CASSATFGLAGGGFGTDTQYF.

The rearrangement uses TRBV11-2 and TRBJ2-7, with 8 bases identical to TRBD1. CDR1 and CDR2 (germline): SGHAT, FQNNGV. The junction had 4 bases not matched to a gene; V was cut back by 1 base and J by 2 bases. The CDR3 loop spans 15 amino acids. CDR3 residues: CASSLGPGGPYEQYF. CDR3 coding DNA: TGTGCCAGCAGCTTAGGTCCAGGGGGCCCCTACGAGCAGTACTTC.

This chain uses TRBV5-1 with TRBJ2-1; D may be TRBD1 (6 bases). The V gene's germline CDR1 is SGHRS and CDR2 YFSETQ. Trimming removed 1 base at V and 3 bases at J, with 11 bases between. The CDR3 has 15 amino acids. CDR3 protein: CASSLSPDSYNEQFF. CDR3 nucleotides: TGCGCCAGCAGCTTGTCCCCGGACAGCTACAATGAGCAGTTCTTC.

The chain is built from TRBV30 and TRBJ1-1; 8 bases align to TRBD1. Trimming removed 0 bases from V and 1 base from J; junction bases left unmatched: 1. This CDR3 region has 14 residues. Germline-derived CDR1 and CDR2 are GTSNPN and SVGIG (reference sequence). CDR3 coding DNA: TGTGCCTGGAGTGTCGGACAGGGGAACACTGAAGCTTTCTTT. Translation gives CAWSVGQGNTEAFF.

The V gene is TRBV3-1 (or the pseudogene TRBV3-2), the J gene TRBJ1-1; TRBD1 matches at 7 bases. The CDR3 sequence is 13 residues long. From germline, CDR1 is LGHDT and CDR2 YNNKEL (reference sequence). With 5 bases clipped from V and 8 bases from J, the junction kept 8 bases outside the gene matches. CDR3 DNA sequence: TGTGCCAGCAGCGGAGGACAGGCCCAAGAAGCTTTCTTT. Its translation is CASSGGQAQEAFF.

The V call is TRBV28, the J call TRBJ2-7; D perhaps matches TRBD2 (6 bases). Trimming removed 7 bases at V and 2 bases at J, with 9 bases between. CDR1 is MDHEN and CDR2 is SYDVKM in the germline V gene. This CDR3 comprises 12 residues. The CDR3 is CASKEGTYEQYF. CDR3 bases: TGTGCCAGCAAGGAGGGGACCTACGAGCAGTACTTC.

V and J are TRBV11-2 and TRBJ2-3, with TRBD1 as a possible D gene (6 bases). This CDR3 region has 17 residues. Germline V gives CDR1 SGHAT, CDR2 FQNNGV. The V end lost 6 bases, the J end lost 1 base, and 20 bases lay between the germline ends. The CDR3 sequence: CASRRNPRQEGTDTQYF. The CDR3 nucleotides are TGTGCCAGCAGGCGAAACCCCCGACAGGAGGGCACAGATACGCAGTATTTT.

This rearrangement joins TRBV19 to TRBJ2-1, with 7 bases that match TRBD2. The CDR3 spans 16 residues. Trimming took 4 bases from V and 4 from J; bases not matched to a gene: 10. Germline assignment: CDR1 LNHDA and CDR2 SQIVND (reference sequence). CDR3 protein: CASSRDSGAGYNEQFF. DNA for the CDR3: TGTGCCAGTAGTAGAGACAGCGGGGCAGGGTACAATGAGCAGTTCTTC.

V is TRBV28 and J is TRBJ1-6, with D unresolved. Germline lookup yields CDR1 MDHEN and CDR2 SYDVKM. The V and J ends lost 2 bases and 4 bases respectively, with 15 bases between them. The CDR3 sequence is 17 residues long. CDR3 sequence (DNA): TGTGCCAGCAGTTTAGGCCCAGAGGGCGGATATAATTCACCCCTCCACTTT. Amino acid sequence: CASSLGPEGGYNSPLHF.

A few counts support this clone. The CDR3 DNA is TGTGCCAGCTCACCGGAGGGATCGAACACTGAAGCTTTCTTT. Its protein product is CASSPEGSNTEAFF. The rearrangement uses TRBV18 and TRBJ1-1; D gene unclear. There are 14 residues in the CDR3. The V and J ends lost 3 bases and 1 base respectively, with 9 bases between them. Germline CDR1 KGHSH, CDR2 LQKENI.

This chain links TRBV7-9 with TRBJ2-5; possibly TRBD1 for D (5 bases). This CDR3 region has 14 residues. Trimming removed 3 bases from V and 7 bases from J, with 15 bases in between. The germline V gene encodes CDR1 SEHNR and CDR2 FQNEAQ (reference sequence). The CDR3 DNA reads TGTGCCAGCAGCTTTCAACAGGCGATAGGGACCCAGTACTTC. Protein product: CASSFQQAIGTQYF.

This chain joins TRBV5-6 and TRBJ2-2, with TRBD2 matching over 9 bases. The CDR3 runs to 15 residues. Germline loops: CDR1 SGHDT, CDR2 YYEEEE. V dropped 2 bases and J dropped 5; count of bases not matched to a gene: 4. Here the CDR3 reads CASSFAGGLTGELFF. The DNA of the CDR3 is TGTGCCAGCAGCTTTGCGGGGGGGTTAACCGGGGAGCTGTTTTTT.